The rows below give T cell receptor beta chains drawn from one sample of a study of early T cells in non-severe SARS-CoV-2 infection. Each CDR3 protein gets one entry after TCRdb re-called the 5' RACE reads with MiXCR. The sample shows 75,000 to 90,000 distinct CDR3 sequences, roughly a tenth of them seen only once. The sample was whole blood, taken at baseline. Every receptor here comes from an adult who was a healthcare worker with PCR-confirmed SARS-CoV-2 infection or an uninfected control (not recorded which). The CDR3 runs from the conserved cysteine through the conserved F or W. D genes are given only for firm matches. Some rows mark clone size as missing; the rest say once, few, many or name a class of expanded clone.

>TRBJ2-2|TRBD2|few|TRBV20-1
CSASALAGGAGELFF
TGCAGTGCTAGCGCTCTAGCGGGAGGGGCCGGGGAGCTGTTTTTT
>TRBJ1-1|-|few|TRBV6-6
CASSYRPTGGEAFF
TGTGCCAGCAGTTACAGGCCCACCGGCGGTGAAGCTTTCTTT
>TRBJ2-2|-|-|TRBV6-1
CASSASGVAANTGELFF
TGTGCCAGCAGTGCTTCCGGGGTAGCGGCGAACACCGGGGAGCTGTTTTTT
>TRBJ2-1|TRBD2|-|TRBV28
CASSSGSGSFSFTYNEQFF
TGTGCCAGCAGTTCGGGTAGCGGGTCCTTTTCATTCACTTACAATGAGCAGTTCTTC
>TRBJ2-6|-|-|TRBV4-2
CASSQTAGANVLTF
TGTGCCAGCAGCCAAACTGCTGGGGCCAACGTCCTGACTTTC
>TRBJ2-1|TRBD2|-|TRBV20-1
CSARDRKRESGEQFF
TGCAGTGCTAGAGATCGGAAGCGGGAGAGCGGGGAGCAGTTCTTC
>TRBJ2-5|-|few|TRBV7-9
CASSLGPGMGETQYF
TGTGCCAGCAGCTTAGGCCCAGGGATGGGAGAGACCCAGTACTTC
>TRBJ2-1|TRBD1|few|TRBV20-1
CSARTGGHEQFF
TGCAGTGCGCGGACAGGGGGCCATGAGCAGTTCTTC
>TRBJ2-1|TRBD2|few|TRBV20-1
CSARDITSGGYNEQFF
TGCAGTGCTAGAGATATCACTAGCGGGGGTTACAATGAGCAGTTCTTC
>TRBJ1-1|TRBD1|few|TRBV7-8
CASSTGQGSTEAFF
TGTGCCAGCAGCACCGGACAGGGAAGCACTGAAGCTTTCTTT
>TRBJ2-3|TRBD2|-|TRBV12-3/TRBV12-4
CASSLTRTSGRPIPSTDTQYF
TGTGCCAGCAGTCTAACTCGGACTAGCGGGAGGCCTATCCCTAGCACAGATACGCAGTATTTT
>TRBJ1-2|TRBD1|many|TRBV10-3
CAISEDRAYGYTF
TGTGCCATCAGTGAGGACAGGGCCTATGGCTACACCTTC
>TRBJ2-5|-|few|TRBV2
CASSEVAAETQYF
TGTGCCAGCAGTGAAGTGGCAGCGGAGACCCAGTACTTC
>TRBJ2-2|TRBD1|many|TRBV12-3/TRBV12-4
CASSRTGLNTGELFF
TGTGCCAGCAGTCGGACAGGGTTGAACACCGGGGAGCTGTTTTTT
>TRBJ2-3|-|-|TRBV9
CASSVGPGQLTDTQYF
TGTGCCAGCAGCGTAGGCCCTGGCCAACTCACAGATACGCAGTATTTT
>TRBJ1-2|TRBD1|few|TRBV19
CASSMRGQGSYGGYTF
TGTGCCAGTAGTATGCGGGGACAGGGGTCGTATGGAGGCTACACCTTC